This T cell receptor (beta chain) was sequenced during a study of blood T cell repertoires in COVID-19. Study-wide background: Acute-phase and convalescent COVID-19 samples originated in the United States, Italy and Spain. T cells, B-cell-depleted T cells, or PBMCs provided the cDNA or gDNA that served as material.

Authors' data handling: Estimation of nucleated cell counts relied on the amplification of reference gene primers. Produced via immunoSEQ multiplex PCR; TCRdb's table is partial and in-frame only. The DNA gave D and trimming, while V, J and clone size come from that table. Of roughly 150,000 clones listed, 65% to 90% are singletons. This CDR3 comprises 14 residues. Germline assignment: CDR1 GTSNPN and CDR2 SVGIG (reference sequence). V was clipped by 5 bases and J by 2 bases; unmatched bases: 6. The chain has TRBV30 and TRBJ2-7, with 10 bases fitting TRBD2. Sequences were obtained from peripheral blood. This sequence was found in a man in his forties or fifties with acute or convalescent COVID-19. The CDR3 sequence is CAWDRTSGAYEQYF. The CDR3 bases are TGTGCCTGGGATCGGACTAGCGGAGCCTACGAGCAGTACTTC.